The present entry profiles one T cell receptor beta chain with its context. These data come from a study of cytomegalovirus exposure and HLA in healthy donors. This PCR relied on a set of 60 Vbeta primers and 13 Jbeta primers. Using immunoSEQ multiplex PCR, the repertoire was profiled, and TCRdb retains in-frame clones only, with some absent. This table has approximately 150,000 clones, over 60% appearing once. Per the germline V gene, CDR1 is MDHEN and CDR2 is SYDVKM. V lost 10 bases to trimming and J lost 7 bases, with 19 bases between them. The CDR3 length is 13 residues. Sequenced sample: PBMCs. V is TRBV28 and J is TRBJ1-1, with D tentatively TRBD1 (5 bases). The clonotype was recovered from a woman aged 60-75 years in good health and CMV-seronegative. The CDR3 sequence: CATASGGHNEAFF. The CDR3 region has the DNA TGTGCCACCGCTAGCGGGGGTCATAATGAAGCTTTCTTT.